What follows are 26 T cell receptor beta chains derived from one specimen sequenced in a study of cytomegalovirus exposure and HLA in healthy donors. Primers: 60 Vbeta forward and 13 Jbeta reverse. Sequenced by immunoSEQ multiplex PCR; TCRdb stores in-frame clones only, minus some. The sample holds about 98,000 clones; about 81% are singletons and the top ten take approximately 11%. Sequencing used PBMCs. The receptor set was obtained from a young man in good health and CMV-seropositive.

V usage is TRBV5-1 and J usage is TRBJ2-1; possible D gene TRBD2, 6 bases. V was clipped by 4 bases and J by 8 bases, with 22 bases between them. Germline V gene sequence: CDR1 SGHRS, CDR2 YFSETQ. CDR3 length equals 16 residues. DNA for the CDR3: TGCGCCAGCAGCGAATCCAGACTAGTGATGGGGCATGAGCAGTTCTTC. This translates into CASSESRLVMGHEQFF.

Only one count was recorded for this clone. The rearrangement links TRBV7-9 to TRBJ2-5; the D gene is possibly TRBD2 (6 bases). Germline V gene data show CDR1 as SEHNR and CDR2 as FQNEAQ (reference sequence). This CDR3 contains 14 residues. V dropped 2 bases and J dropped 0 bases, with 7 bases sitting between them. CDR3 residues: CASSLRRDQETQYF. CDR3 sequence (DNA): TGTGCCAGCAGCTTAAGGAGGGACCAAGAGACCCAGTACTTC.

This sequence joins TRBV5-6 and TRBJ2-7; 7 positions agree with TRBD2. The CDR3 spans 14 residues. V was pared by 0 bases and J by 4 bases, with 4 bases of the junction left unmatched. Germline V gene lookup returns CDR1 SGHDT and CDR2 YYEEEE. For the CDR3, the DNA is TGTGCCAGCAGCTTGGCCGGGACTACGTACGAGCAGTACTTC. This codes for CASSLAGTTYEQYF.

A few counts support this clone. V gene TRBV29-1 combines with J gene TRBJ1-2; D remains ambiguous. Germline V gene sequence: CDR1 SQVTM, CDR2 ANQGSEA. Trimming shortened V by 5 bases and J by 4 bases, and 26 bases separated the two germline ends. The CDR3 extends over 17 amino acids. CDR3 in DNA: TGCAGCGTTCGGACTCCCCCCCGAGCGGAGGGTACCTATGGCTACACCTTC. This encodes CSVRTPPRAEGTYGYTF. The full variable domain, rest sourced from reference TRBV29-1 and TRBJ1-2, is SAVISQKPSRDICQRGTSLTIQCQVDSQVTMMFWYRQQPGQSLTLIATANQGSEATYESGFVIDKFPISRPNLTFSTLTVSNMSPEDSSIYLCSVRTPPRAEGTYGYTFGSGTRLTVV.

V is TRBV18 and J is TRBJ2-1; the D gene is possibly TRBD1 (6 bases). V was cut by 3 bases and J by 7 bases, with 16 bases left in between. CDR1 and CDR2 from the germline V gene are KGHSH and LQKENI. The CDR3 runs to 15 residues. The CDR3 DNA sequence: TGTGCCAGCTCACCCCAGGGGAGCGTGGTGAATGAGCAGTTCTTC. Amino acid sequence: CASSPQGSVVNEQFF.

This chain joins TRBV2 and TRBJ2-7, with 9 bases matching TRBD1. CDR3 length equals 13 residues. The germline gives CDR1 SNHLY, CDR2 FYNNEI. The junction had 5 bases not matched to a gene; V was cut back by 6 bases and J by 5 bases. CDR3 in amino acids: CASRRDREDEQYF. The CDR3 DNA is TGTGCCAGCAGAAGGGACAGGGAGGACGAGCAGTACTTC.

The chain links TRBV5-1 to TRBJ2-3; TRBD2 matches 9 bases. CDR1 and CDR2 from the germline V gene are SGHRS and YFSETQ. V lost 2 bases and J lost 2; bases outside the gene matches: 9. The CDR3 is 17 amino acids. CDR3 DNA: TGCGCCAGCAGCTTACGGCTAGCGGGGCCCAACACAGATACGCAGTATTTT. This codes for CASSLRLAGPNTDTQYF.

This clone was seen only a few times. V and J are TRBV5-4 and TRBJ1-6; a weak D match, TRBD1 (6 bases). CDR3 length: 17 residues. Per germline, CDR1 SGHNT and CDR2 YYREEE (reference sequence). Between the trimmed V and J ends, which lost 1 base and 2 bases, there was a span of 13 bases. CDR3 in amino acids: CASSLIGGGTYNSPLHF. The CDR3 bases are TGTGCCAGCAGCTTGATAGGGGGGGGCACCTATAATTCACCCCTCCACTTT. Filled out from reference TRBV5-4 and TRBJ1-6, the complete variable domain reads ETGVTQSPTHLIKTRGQQVTLRCSSQSGHNTVSWYQQALGQGPQFIFQYYREEENGRGNFPPRFSGLQFPNYSSELNVNALELDDSALYLCASSLIGGGTYNSPLHFGNGTRLTVT.

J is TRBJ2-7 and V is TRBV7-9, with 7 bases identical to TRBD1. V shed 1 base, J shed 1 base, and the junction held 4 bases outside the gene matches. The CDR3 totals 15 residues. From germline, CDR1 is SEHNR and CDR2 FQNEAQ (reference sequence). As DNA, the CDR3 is TGTGCCAGCAGCTTAGATAGGGGGCCTTCCTACGAGCAGTACTTC. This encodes CASSLDRGPSYEQYF.

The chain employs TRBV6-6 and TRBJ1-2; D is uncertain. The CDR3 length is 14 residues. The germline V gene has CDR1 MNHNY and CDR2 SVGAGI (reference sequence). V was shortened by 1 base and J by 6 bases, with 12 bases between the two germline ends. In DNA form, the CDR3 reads TGTGCCAGCAGTTACTTGGCAGGCTCGGATGGCTACACCTTC. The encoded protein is CASSYLAGSDGYTF.

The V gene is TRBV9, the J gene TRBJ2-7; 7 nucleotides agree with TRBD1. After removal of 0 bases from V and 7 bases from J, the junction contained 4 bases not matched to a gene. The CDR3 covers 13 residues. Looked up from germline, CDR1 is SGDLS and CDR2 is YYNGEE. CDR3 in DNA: TGTGCCAGCAGCGTAGAAAGGGGGCGAGAGCAGTACTTC. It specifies CASSVERGREQYF.

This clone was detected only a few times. The CDR3 coding sequence is TGTGCCAGCAGTTTAATCGGGGGGATTGAAGCTTTCTTT. Protein product: CASSLIGGIEAFF. The gene calls are TRBV28 and TRBJ1-1; weak D call: TRBD1 (5 bases). V lost 2 bases and J lost 7, with 11 bases in between. The V gene's germline CDR1 is MDHEN and CDR2 SYDVKM. This CDR3 is 13 amino acids long.

Here the CDR3 reads CASLGGWNTEAFF. DNA for the CDR3: TGTGCCAGCTTGGGGGGTTGGAACACTGAAGCTTTCTTT. The gene calls are TRBV28 and TRBJ1-1; the D gene is possibly TRBD1 (5 bases). The CDR3 is 13 residues long. V was trimmed by 8 bases and J by 1 base, leaving 11 bases between them. Germline V gene data show CDR1 as MDHEN and CDR2 as SYDVKM.

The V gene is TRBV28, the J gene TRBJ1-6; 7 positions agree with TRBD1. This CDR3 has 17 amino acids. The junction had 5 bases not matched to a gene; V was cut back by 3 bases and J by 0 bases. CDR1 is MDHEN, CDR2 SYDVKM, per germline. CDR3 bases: TGTGCCAGCAGTTTTTCGGGACAGAGCTCCTATAATTCACCCCTCCACTTT. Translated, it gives CASSFSGQSSYNSPLHF.

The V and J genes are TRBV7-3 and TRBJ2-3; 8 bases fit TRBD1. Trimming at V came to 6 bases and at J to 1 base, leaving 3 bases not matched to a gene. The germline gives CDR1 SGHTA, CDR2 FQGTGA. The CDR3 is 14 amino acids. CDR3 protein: CASSSGQGTDTQYF. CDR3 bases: TGTGCCAGCAGTTCGGGACAGGGCACAGATACGCAGTATTTT.

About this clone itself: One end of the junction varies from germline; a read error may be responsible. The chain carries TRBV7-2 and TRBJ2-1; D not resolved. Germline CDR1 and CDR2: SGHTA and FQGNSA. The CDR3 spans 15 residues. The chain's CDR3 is CASSSRAYSHNEQFF. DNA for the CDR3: TGTGCCAGCAGCTCCCGCGCCTACTCCCACAATGAGCAGTTCTTC.

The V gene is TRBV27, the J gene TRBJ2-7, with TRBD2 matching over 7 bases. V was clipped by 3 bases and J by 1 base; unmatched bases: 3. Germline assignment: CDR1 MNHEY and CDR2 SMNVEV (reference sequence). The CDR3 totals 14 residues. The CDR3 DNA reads TGTGCCAGCAGTTTTGGGGGGGGGTCCTACGAGCAGTACTTC. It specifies CASSFGGGSYEQYF.

This CDR3 is CASSPPGQTKETQYF. The DNA for the CDR3 is TGTGCCAGCAGTCCTCCGGGACAGACCAAAGAGACCCAGTACTTC. This sequence joins TRBV25-1 and TRBJ2-5, with 7 bases aligning to TRBD1. After removal of 5 bases from V and 3 bases from J, the junction contained 9 bases not matched to a gene. Germline V CDR1 and CDR2: MGHDK, SYGVNS. The CDR3 loop spans 15 amino acids.

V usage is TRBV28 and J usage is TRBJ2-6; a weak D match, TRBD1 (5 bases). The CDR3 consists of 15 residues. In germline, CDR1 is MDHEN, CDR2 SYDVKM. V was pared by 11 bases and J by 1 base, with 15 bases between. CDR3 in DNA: TGTGCCGTCCAGGGCGGAGTGTCTGGGGCCAACGTCCTGACTTTC. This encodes CAVQGGVSGANVLTF.

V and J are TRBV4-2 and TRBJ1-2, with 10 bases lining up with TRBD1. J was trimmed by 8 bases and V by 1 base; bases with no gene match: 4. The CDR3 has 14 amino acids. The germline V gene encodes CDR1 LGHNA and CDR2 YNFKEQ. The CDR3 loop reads CASSQAGQGEGYTF. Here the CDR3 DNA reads TGTGCCAGCAGCCAAGCCGGACAGGGGGAAGGCTACACCTTC.

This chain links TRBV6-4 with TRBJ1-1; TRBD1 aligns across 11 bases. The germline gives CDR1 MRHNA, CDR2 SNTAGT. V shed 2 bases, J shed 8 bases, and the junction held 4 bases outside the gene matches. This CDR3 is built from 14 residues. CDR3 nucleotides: TGTGCCAGCAGTGACCACGGGACAGGGGGAGAAGCTTTCTTT. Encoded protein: CASSDHGTGGEAFF.

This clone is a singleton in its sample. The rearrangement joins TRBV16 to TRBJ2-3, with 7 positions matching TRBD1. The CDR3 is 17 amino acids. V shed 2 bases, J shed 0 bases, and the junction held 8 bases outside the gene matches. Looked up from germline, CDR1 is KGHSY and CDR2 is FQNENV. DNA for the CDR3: TGTGCCAGCAGCCAAAAGAGGGACAGTCCAAGCACAGATACGCAGTATTTT. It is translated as CASSQKRDSPSTDTQYF.

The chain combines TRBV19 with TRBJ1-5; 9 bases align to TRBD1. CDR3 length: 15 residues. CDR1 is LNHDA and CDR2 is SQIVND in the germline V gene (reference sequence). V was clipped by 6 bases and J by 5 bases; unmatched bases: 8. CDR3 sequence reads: CASRTGQGGYQPQHF. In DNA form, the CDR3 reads TGTGCCAGTAGGACGGGACAGGGCGGTTATCAGCCCCAGCATTTT.

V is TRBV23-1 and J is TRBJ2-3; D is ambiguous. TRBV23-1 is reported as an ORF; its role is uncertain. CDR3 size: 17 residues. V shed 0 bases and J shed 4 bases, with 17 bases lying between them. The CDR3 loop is CASSQSRNPHCADTQYF. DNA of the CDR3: TGCGCCAGCAGTCAATCACGAAACCCCCATTGCGCAGATACGCAGTATTTT.

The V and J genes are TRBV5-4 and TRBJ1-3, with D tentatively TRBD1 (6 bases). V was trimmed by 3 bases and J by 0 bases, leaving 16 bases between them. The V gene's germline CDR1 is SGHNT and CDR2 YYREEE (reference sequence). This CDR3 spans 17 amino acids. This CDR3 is CASSSSGQFLSGNTIYF. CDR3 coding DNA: TGTGCCAGCAGCTCGTCCGGACAGTTTCTCTCTGGAAACACCATATATTTT.

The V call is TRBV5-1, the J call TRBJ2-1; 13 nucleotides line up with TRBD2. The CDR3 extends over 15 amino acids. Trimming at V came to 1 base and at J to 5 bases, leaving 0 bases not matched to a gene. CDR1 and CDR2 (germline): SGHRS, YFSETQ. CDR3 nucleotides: TGCGCCAGCAGCTTGACTAGCGGGGGGGACAATGAGCAGTTCTTC. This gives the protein CASSLTSGGDNEQFF.